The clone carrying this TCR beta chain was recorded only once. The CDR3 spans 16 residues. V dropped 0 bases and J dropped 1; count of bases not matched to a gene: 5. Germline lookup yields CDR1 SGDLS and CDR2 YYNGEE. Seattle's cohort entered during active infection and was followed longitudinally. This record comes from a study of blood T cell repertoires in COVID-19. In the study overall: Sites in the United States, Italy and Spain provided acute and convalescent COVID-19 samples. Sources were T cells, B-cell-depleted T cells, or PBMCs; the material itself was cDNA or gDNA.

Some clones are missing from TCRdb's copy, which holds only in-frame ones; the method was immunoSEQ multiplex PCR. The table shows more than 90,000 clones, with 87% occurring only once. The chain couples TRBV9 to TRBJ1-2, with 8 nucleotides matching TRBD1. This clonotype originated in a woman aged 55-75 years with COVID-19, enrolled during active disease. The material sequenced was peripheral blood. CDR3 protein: CASSVVVTGVNYGYTF. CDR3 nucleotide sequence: TGTGCCAGCAGCGTAGTGGTGACAGGGGTTAACTATGGCTACACCTTC.